This entry lists 20 T cell receptor beta chains sequenced from one sample in a study of blood T cell repertoires in COVID-19. The table came from immunoSEQ multiplex PCR; TCRdb's copy has only in-frame clones and leaves some out. The data hold about 170,000 clones, with about four fifths observed a single time. The sequenced sample was peripheral blood. These receptors all stem from a man aged 40-50 years who had recovered from COVID-19.

The rearrangement links TRBV7-3 to TRBJ2-2; D ambiguous. V lost 3 bases to trimming and J lost 0 bases, with 11 bases between them. The CDR3 loop spans 16 amino acids. The germline V gene encodes CDR1 SGHTA and CDR2 FQGTGA. CDR3 in amino acids: CASSFQATANTGELFF. CDR3 bases: TGTGCCAGCAGCTTTCAGGCCACAGCGAACACCGGGGAGCTGTTTTTT.

This chain uses TRBV18 with TRBJ2-1; D remains ambiguous. The V and J ends lost 4 bases and 7 bases respectively, with 11 bases between them. The germline gives CDR1 KGHSH, CDR2 LQKENI. The CDR3 runs 13 residues. CDR3 bases: TGTGCCAGCTCACTCCCGGCGAGGAATGAGCAGTTCTTC. This encodes CASSLPARNEQFF.

The chain employs TRBV19 and TRBJ1-2, with TRBD1 identical over 7 bases. Germline CDR1 is LNHDA and CDR2 is SQIVND (reference sequence). CDR3 length: 14 residues. The V and J ends lost 1 base and 6 bases, in that order; junction bases with no gene match: 5. The CDR3 here is CASSIVRGGDGYTF. The CDR3 coding sequence is TGTGCCAGTAGTATAGTTCGAGGGGGCGATGGCTACACCTTC.

This clone appeared once. This rearrangement joins TRBV6-5 to TRBJ2-1, with a possible D match to TRBD1 (5 bases). This CDR3 is 15 amino acids long. Germline V gene sequence: CDR1 MNHEY, CDR2 SVGAGI. V lost 7 bases and J lost 4, with 17 bases in between. CDR3 amino acids: CASTLTVATYNEQFF. The CDR3 DNA reads TGTGCCAGCACTTTGACAGTAGCCACTTACAATGAGCAGTTCTTC.

This clone was counted a single time. The rearrangement uses TRBV15 and TRBJ2-5, with D unresolved. CDR3 size: 14 residues. V lost 1 base, J lost 1 base, and 7 bases lay in between. Looked up from germline, CDR1 is LNHNV and CDR2 is YYDKDF (reference sequence). The CDR3: CATSRVELQETQYF. CDR3 bases: TGTGCCACCAGCAGAGTCGAACTCCAAGAGACCCAGTACTTC.

The rearrangement uses TRBV15 and TRBJ2-1; 9 bases agree with TRBD1. The CDR3 is 15 residues long. Germline values: CDR1 LNHNV, CDR2 YYDKDF (reference sequence). The ends lost 5 bases at V and 9 bases at J; junction bases unmatched: 11. This CDR3 is CATSDGAGTGLEQFF. The CDR3 DNA reads TGTGCCACCAGCGATGGGGCCGGGACAGGGCTTGAGCAGTTCTTC. Together with reference TRBV15 and TRBJ2-1, the CDR3 gives the full variable domain: DAMVIQNPRYQVTQFGKPVTLSCSQTLNHNVMYWYQQKSSQAPKLLFHYYDKDFNNEADTPDNFQSRRPNTSFCFLDIRSPGLGDTAMYLCATSDGAGTGLEQFFGPGTRLTVL.

This rearrangement joins TRBV6-5 to TRBJ2-5; D not certain. Trimming removed 2 bases at V and 1 base at J, with 8 bases between. CDR3 length: 14 residues. Germline V gene lookup returns CDR1 MNHEY and CDR2 SVGAGI. CDR3 residues: CASSYAETQETQYF. The CDR3 coding sequence is TGTGCCAGCAGTTACGCAGAAACCCAAGAGACCCAGTACTTC.

This clone has only one observation. The chain has TRBV4-1 and TRBJ1-1, with D maybe TRBD1 (6 bases). Germline V gives CDR1 MGHRA, CDR2 YSYEKL. The CDR3 spans 15 residues. V was cut by 3 bases and J by 0 bases, with 11 bases left in between. CDR3 loop: CASSHEQGLNTEAFF. The CDR3 DNA is TGCGCCAGCAGCCACGAACAGGGACTGAACACTGAAGCTTTCTTT.

This clone was recorded a few times. The chain couples TRBV6-7 to TRBJ2-7; D possibly corresponds to TRBD2 (6 bases). TRBV6-7 belongs to the ORF category, with a function that is uncertain. V shed 6 bases and J shed 0 bases, with 15 bases lying between them. The CDR3 is 15 amino acids. CDR3 loop: CASRTGTSRSYEQYF. DNA of the CDR3: TGTGCCAGCAGAACTGGGACTTCACGCTCCTACGAGCAGTACTTC.

The chain carries TRBV2 and TRBJ2-5; 10 bases map to TRBD2. V shed 8 bases and J 5 bases; nucleotides not matched to a gene: 5. The CDR3 sequence is 13 residues long. The germline CDR1 and CDR2 sequences are SNHLY and FYNNEI. CDR3: CASSLAGSETQYF. CDR3 nucleotides: TGTGCCAGCTCACTAGCGGGGAGTGAGACCCAGTACTTC.

The chain recombines TRBV3-1 (or the pseudogene TRBV3-2) with TRBJ2-5; 7 bases fit TRBD1. CDR3 size: 15 residues. Trimming at V came to 4 bases and at J to 5 bases, leaving 10 bases not matched to a gene. The V gene's germline CDR1 is LGHDT and CDR2 YNNKEL (reference sequence). This CDR3 is CASSPPGTAMETQYF. The DNA of the CDR3 is TGTGCCAGCAGCCCCCCCGGGACAGCAATGGAGACCCAGTACTTC.

J is TRBJ2-7 and V is TRBV6-1; the D gene is possibly TRBD1 (5 bases). The CDR3 sequence is 15 residues long. V lost 2 bases and J 6 bases, leaving 17 bases between the germline ends. Germline CDR1 MNHNS, CDR2 SASEGT. CDR3 sequence reads: CASSERGKGPSEQYF. Here the CDR3 DNA reads TGTGCCAGCAGTGAAAGGGGAAAGGGGCCATCCGAGCAGTACTTC.

This clone showed up just once. V gene TRBV3-1 (or the pseudogene TRBV3-2) combines with J gene TRBJ2-3; 7 bases line up with TRBD1. The germline V gene has CDR1 LGHDT and CDR2 YNNKEL (reference sequence). J lost 4 bases, V lost 0 bases, and 7 bases had no gene match. This CDR3 spans 16 amino acids. Here the CDR3 reads CASSQELGQRPDTQYF. The CDR3 DNA is TGTGCCAGCAGCCAAGAACTGGGACAGCGTCCAGATACGCAGTATTTT.

V usage is TRBV6-5 and J usage is TRBJ2-5, with 11 bases identical to TRBD1. Trimming at V came to 2 bases and at J to 2 bases, leaving 4 bases not matched to a gene. The CDR3 has 16 residues. CDR1 is MNHEY and CDR2 is SVGAGI in the germline V gene. The CDR3 is CASSYGQGAGQETQYF. In nucleotides, the CDR3 is TGTGCCAGCAGTTACGGACAGGGGGCCGGGCAAGAGACCCAGTACTTC.

The genes are TRBV20-1 and TRBJ2-1; the D is unclear. V lost 7 bases and J 6 bases, leaving 4 bases between the germline ends. Germline values: CDR1 DFQATT, CDR2 SNEGSKA (reference sequence). CDR3 length: 9 residues. The CDR3 spells CSVGNEQFF. In nucleotides, the CDR3 is TGCAGTGTCGGCAATGAGCAGTTCTTC.

The V and J genes are TRBV7-6 and TRBJ2-2; 8 bases align to TRBD1. Germline CDR1 is SGHVS and CDR2 is FNYEAQ. This CDR3 is 13 amino acids long. V lost 6 bases and J lost 6; bases outside the gene matches: 3. CDR3 sequence reads: CASSSQGAGELFF. DNA for the CDR3: TGTGCCAGCAGTTCACAGGGGGCCGGGGAGCTGTTTTTT.

The chain recombines TRBV9 with TRBJ2-2; no definite D call. V lost 0 bases and J 2 bases, leaving 5 bases between the germline ends. The CDR3 is 14 residues long. Germline V gene lookup returns CDR1 SGDLS and CDR2 YYNGEE. The CDR3 here is CASSVVSNTGELFF. The CDR3 DNA sequence: TGTGCCAGCAGCGTAGTTAGCAACACCGGGGAGCTGTTTTTT.

The chain joins TRBV28 to TRBJ2-7, with 10 bases matching TRBD1. The length of the CDR3 is 15 residues. The V gene end was trimmed by 6 bases and the J gene end by 4 bases; junction bases not matched to a gene: 9. CDR1 is MDHEN and CDR2 is SYDVKM in the germline V gene. CDR3 protein: CASRTRTGGYYEQYF. CDR3 DNA: TGTGCCAGCAGAACCCGGACAGGGGGTTATTACGAGCAGTACTTC.

The rearrangement uses TRBV4-1 and TRBJ2-4, with 9 bases identical to TRBD1. Germline V gives CDR1 MGHRA, CDR2 YSYEKL. The CDR3 spans 13 residues. The V gene end was trimmed by 3 bases and the J gene end by 8 bases; junction bases not matched to a gene: 2. For the CDR3, the DNA is TGCGCCAGCAGCCAGGACAGGGGAGACATTCAGTACTTC. The encoded protein is CASSQDRGDIQYF.

The CDR3 region is CASSSERVATNEKLFF. As DNA, the CDR3 is TGTGCCAGCAGCTCCGAGCGTGTTGCAACTAATGAAAAACTGTTTTTT. This chain uses TRBV7-2 with TRBJ1-4; D uncertain. V was clipped by 4 bases and J by 0 bases, with 12 bases between them. Per germline, CDR1 SGHTA and CDR2 FQGNSA. The CDR3 totals 16 residues.